The 6 T cell receptor beta chains below were found in one sample sequenced in a study of CD4 and CD8 cells across lung adenocarcinoma regions. TCRdb independently ran MiXCR on the PCR reads; one entry per CDR3 protein. Of about 12,000 distinct CDR3 sequences in the sample, over 45% are singletons; the top ten hold less than 35%. Sample: CD8+ T cells from the margin of a lung tumor. All receptors come from a male donor with lung adenocarcinoma. The CD4 and CD8 labels of this study may be unreliable.

Regarding this clonotype: The junction shows a germline mismatch at one end, possibly a read error. The chain couples TRBV27 to TRBJ2-5; possibly TRBD1 or TRBD2 for D (5 bases each). The CDR3 contains 13 residues. Germline CDR1 MNHEY, CDR2 SMNVEV (reference sequence). The CDR3 sequence: CASSLGARTTWHF. The CDR3, as DNA: TGCGCCAGCAGTCTCGGGGCGCGAACGACCTGGCATTTC.

The chain employs TRBV10-1 and TRBJ2-3; D unclear. Deletions cut 3 bases from V and 5 bases from J, with 9 bases between. The CDR3 has 13 residues. Germline V gene sequence: CDR1 WNHNN, CDR2 SYGVQD (reference sequence). CDR3 protein: CASSDLSGDTQYF. The CDR3 DNA reads TGCGCCAGCAGTGACCTTTCAGGAGATACGCAGTATTTT.

For the CDR3, the DNA is TGTGCCAGCACGGCGGGGTGGGCCAAAAACACGCAGTACTTC. It is translated as CASTAGWAKNTQYF. The chain carries TRBV6-1 and TRBJ2-4, with a weak D call TRBD2 (6 bases). V was clipped by 7 bases and J by 13 bases, with 23 bases between them. The germline V gene has CDR1 MNHNS and CDR2 SASEGT. This CDR3 is 14 amino acids long.

Concerning this clonotype itself: The CDR3 carries no conserved terminal phenylalanine or tryptophan, so it likely arises from a read error. The DNA is left out, because the CDR3 cannot be placed on it with certainty; the CDR3 is given as TCRdb lists it. The chain couples TRBV4-1 to TRBJ2-1. Germline CDR1 MGHRA, CDR2 YSYEKL. Inclusive of both ends, the CDR3 amounts to 20 amino acids. The CDR3 reads CAQPRSSFLIRLKIFKNKNS.

This clonotype was detected many times. This chain uses TRBV6-2 or TRBV6-3 with TRBJ2-2, with TRBD1 matching 9 bases. Per germline, CDR1 MNHEY and CDR2 SVGEGT. V lost 2 bases and J lost 4; bases outside the gene matches: 5. This CDR3 region has 16 residues. The chain's CDR3 is CASSYGTGLVTGELFF. The CDR3 bases are TGTGCCAGCAGTTACGGGACAGGGTTGGTCACCGGGGAGCTGTTTTTT.

This clonotype was recorded a few times. A junction end diverges from the germline sequence, so it may reflect a read error. J is TRBJ2-3 and V is TRBV6-1; D perhaps matches TRBD2 (7 bases). The CDR3 has 16 amino acids. Germline V gene data show CDR1 as MNHNS and CDR2 as SASEGT. CDR3 coding DNA: TGTGCCAGCAGGGGGGCTGGGGGCGGGGGCACAGATACCCAGTACTTT. Translation: CASRGAGGGGTDTQYF.